What follows are 26 T cell receptor beta chains derived from one specimen sequenced in a study of CD8 T cells in Susac syndrome. After extraction with the RNeasy kit, 0.5 to 1 ug of the RNA was reverse transcribed using random hexamers. TCRdb re-called the immunoSEQ multiplex PCR reads through MiXCR, storing one row per CDR3 protein. The data show approximately 220,000 distinct CDR3 sequences, with roughly 94% seen just once and approximately 0.082% held by the top ten. Sequencing used CD4+ T cells from PBMCs. The receptor set was obtained from a human donor with multiple sclerosis.

The gene calls are TRBV6-5 and TRBJ1-4; D remains unclear. The CDR3 is made up of 16 amino acids. Germline V gene lookup returns CDR1 MNHEY and CDR2 SVGAGI. Trimming took 6 bases from V and 1 from J, leaving 15 bases between them. The CDR3 loop is CASSYGVGRTNEKLFF. The DNA for the CDR3 is TGTGCCAGCAGCTACGGGGTTGGCAGAACTAATGAAAAACTGTTTTTT.

This rearrangement joins TRBV7-9 to TRBJ2-7, with 7 bases identical to TRBD1. This CDR3 is built from 15 residues. Trimming removed 5 bases from V and 0 bases from J; junction bases left unmatched: 7. From germline, CDR1 is SEHNR and CDR2 FQNEAQ (reference sequence). The CDR3 DNA is TGTGCCAGCAGCAAGGGACAGATGAACTCCTACGAGCAGTACTTC. This codes for CASSKGQMNSYEQYF.

The J gene is TRBJ1-2, the V gene TRBV5-6; unclear D gene. Germline CDR1 SGHDT, CDR2 YYEEEE. Trimming cost V 4 bases and J 6 bases, with 10 bases left between them. This CDR3 contains 12 residues. The CDR3 DNA follows: TGTGCCAGCAGCGAGAGTTTAGATGGCTACACCTTC. It specifies CASSESLDGYTF.

The chain joins TRBV5-6 to TRBJ2-1; D gene uncertain. This CDR3 spans 15 amino acids. The V end was cut by 0 bases, the J end by 2 bases, with 9 bases between. Germline CDR1 and CDR2: SGHDT and YYEEEE. CDR3: CASSLGEQPYNEQFF. Written as DNA, the CDR3 is TGTGCCAGCAGCTTGGGTGAACAGCCCTACAATGAGCAGTTCTTC.

In DNA form, the CDR3 reads TGTGCCAGCAGCCAGAGCGGGGCCAAGGAGACCCAGTACTTC. This gives the protein CASSQSGAKETQYF. This sequence joins TRBV3-1 and TRBJ2-5; 7 nucleotides align to TRBD2. The CDR3 spans 14 residues. Per the germline V gene, CDR1 is LGHDT and CDR2 is YNNKEL (reference sequence). V lost 3 bases, J lost 5 bases, and 6 bases stayed unmatched.

This chain connects TRBV11-2 to TRBJ2-3; D is unclear. This CDR3 has 16 residues. V lost 6 bases to trimming and J lost 0 bases, with 16 bases between them. CDR1 and CDR2 from the germline V gene are SGHAT and FQNNGV. The DNA for the CDR3 is TGTGCCAGCAGTTCAGCAGGCCTGGCTAGCACAGATACGCAGTATTTT. The encoded protein is CASSSAGLASTDTQYF.

This chain links TRBV29-1 with TRBJ1-1; D gene uncertain. Trimming shortened V by 4 bases and J by 10 bases, and 4 bases separated the two germline ends. This CDR3 is 8 amino acids long. Germline CDR1 and CDR2: SQVTM and ANQGSEA. In DNA form, the CDR3 reads TGCAGCGTTGGCGGAGCTTTCTTT. Protein sequence: CSVGGAFF.

The chain couples TRBV6-5 to TRBJ2-3; D perhaps matches TRBD2 (5 bases). CDR1 is MNHEY, CDR2 SVGAGI, per germline. V was pared by 0 bases and J by 1 base, with 14 bases between. The CDR3 consists of 17 residues. The CDR3 is CASSYSNSESGTDTQYF. The CDR3 region has the DNA TGTGCCAGCAGTTACTCAAATAGCGAATCCGGCACAGATACGCAGTATTTT.

V usage is TRBV25-1 and J usage is TRBJ1-2; D gene unclear. The germline CDR1 and CDR2 sequences are MGHDK and SYGVNS. The V gene lost 3 bases and the J gene lost 10 bases, with 6 bases spanning the gap. CDR3 length equals 10 residues. CDR3 residues: CASSDAVYTF. The CDR3 nucleotides are TGTGCCAGCAGTGACGCGGTCTACACCTTC.

This clonotype was counted a single time. The chain is built from TRBV7-9 and TRBJ1-4; 7 nucleotides align to TRBD1. This CDR3 is 17 amino acids long. Germline V gives CDR1 SEHNR, CDR2 FQNEAQ (reference sequence). The ends lost 4 bases at V and 0 bases at J; junction bases unmatched: 8. The chain's CDR3 is CASSSRQGFPTNEKLFF. The CDR3 coding sequence is TGTGCCAGCAGCTCAAGACAGGGCTTCCCAACTAATGAAAAACTGTTTTTT.

The V call is TRBV5-6, the J call TRBJ1-3, with D maybe TRBD1 (6 bases). The V gene's germline CDR1 is SGHDT and CDR2 YYEEEE. The CDR3 is 14 amino acids. V shed 4 bases and J shed 3 bases, with 11 bases lying between them. The CDR3 loop is CASSPDRHGNTIYF. The CDR3 nucleotides read TGTGCCAGCAGCCCGGACAGACATGGAAACACCATATATTTT.

The V call is TRBV29-1, the J call TRBJ1-4; D not certain. CDR3 length equals 13 residues. Trimming took off 4 bases at V and 6 bases at J, with 12 bases between the two ends. Per the germline V gene, CDR1 is SQVTM and CDR2 is ANQGSEA. The CDR3 region is CSVGAAADEKLFF. DNA for the CDR3: TGCAGCGTTGGCGCAGCGGCCGATGAAAAACTGTTTTTT.

This clonotype was recorded a few times. The V call is TRBV30, the J call TRBJ2-7; 7 bases are a match to TRBD1. The length of the CDR3 is 13 residues. From germline, CDR1 is GTSNPN and CDR2 SVGIG (reference sequence). V lost 4 bases and J lost 4; bases outside the gene matches: 7. This CDR3 is CAWNRDSYYEQYF. The CDR3 DNA is TGTGCCTGGAATAGGGACAGCTATTACGAGCAGTACTTC.

The chain joins TRBV15 to TRBJ2-3, with a possible D match to TRBD2 (6 bases). The CDR3 consists of 15 residues. V lost 1 base, J lost 5 bases, and 13 bases lay in between. Per germline, CDR1 LNHNV and CDR2 YYDKDF (reference sequence). The CDR3 coding sequence is TGTGCCACCAGCAGAGGGAGGAGGGGTTTAGATACGCAGTATTTT. Encoded protein: CATSRGRRGLDTQYF. The entire variable domain, with the rest obtained from reference TRBV15 and TRBJ2-3, is as follows: DAMVIQNPRYQVTQFGKPVTLSCSQTLNHNVMYWYQQKSSQAPKLLFHYYDKDFNNEADTPDNFQSRRPNTSFCFLDIRSPGLGDTAMYLCATSRGRRGLDTQYFGPGTRLTVL.

The J gene is TRBJ2-3, the V gene TRBV2; D remains unclear. The CDR3 loop spans 12 amino acids. V shed 7 bases and J shed 2 bases, with 7 bases lying between them. The V gene's germline CDR1 is SNHLY and CDR2 FYNNEI. CDR3 sequence reads: CASTRLTDTQYF. The DNA of the CDR3 is TGTGCCAGCACCAGACTCACAGATACGCAGTATTTT.

The rearrangement links TRBV11-2 to TRBJ1-2; a possible D gene is TRBD1 (5 bases). Germline V gives CDR1 SGHAT, CDR2 FQNNGV. V shed 1 base and J shed 4 bases, with 16 bases lying between them. The CDR3 consists of 16 residues. CDR3 coding DNA: TGTGCCAGCAGCTTAGGCGTTACTGGGACGGCCTATGGCTACACCTTC. Protein: CASSLGVTGTAYGYTF. The entire variable domain, with the rest obtained from reference TRBV11-2 and TRBJ1-2, is as follows: EAGVAQSPRYKIIEKRQSVAFWCNPISGHATLYWYQQILGQGPKLLIQFQNNGVVDDSQLPKDRFSAERLKGVDSTLKIQPAKLEDSAVYLCASSLGVTGTAYGYTFGSGTRLTVV.

The count of this clonotype is one. The J gene is TRBJ2-1, the V gene TRBV2, with a weak D call TRBD2 (5 bases). CDR1 is SNHLY and CDR2 is FYNNEI in the germline V gene. V lost 4 bases, J lost 6 bases, and 16 bases lay in between. The CDR3 runs 15 residues. Written as DNA, the CDR3 is TGTGCCAGCAGTGCCCAGCGGACGGTTGGCAATGAGCAGTTCTTC. This gives the protein CASSAQRTVGNEQFF. The full variable domain, in which reference TRBV2 and TRBJ2-1 provide the parts outside the CDR3, is EPEVTQTPSHQVTQMGQEVILRCVPISNHLYFYWYRQILGQKVEFLVSFYNNEISEKSEIFDDQFSVERPDGSNFTLKIRSTKLEDSAMYFCASSAQRTVGNEQFFGPGTRLTVL.

V and J are TRBV4-2 and TRBJ1-2; the D is unclear. The germline CDR1 and CDR2 sequences are LGHNA and YNFKEQ. Deletions cut 4 bases from V and 6 bases from J, with 15 bases between. The CDR3 runs 14 residues. The DNA of the CDR3 is TGTGCCAGCAGCCTTCTGGGAAGGTTCGATGGCTACACCTTC. Translating it yields CASSLLGRFDGYTF.

The gene calls are TRBV20-1 and TRBJ1-1; D ambiguous. With 0 bases removed from V and 4 bases from J, the gap between germline ends came to 12 bases. This CDR3 is built from 14 residues. The germline V gene encodes CDR1 DFQATT and CDR2 SNEGSKA (reference sequence). The CDR3 bases are TGCAGTGCTAGAGATGCCGGACGGTTCACTGAAGCTTTCTTT. Encoded protein: CSARDAGRFTEAFF.

This clonotype was observed a handful of times. The J gene is TRBJ2-5, the V gene TRBV5-4; D is ambiguous. The V end lost 0 bases, the J end lost 1 base, and 7 bases lay between the germline ends. This CDR3 comprises 14 residues. Germline-derived CDR1 and CDR2 are SGHNT and YYREEE (reference sequence). The CDR3 nucleotides read TGTGCCAGCAGCTTGGGGCAGTCCCAAGAGACCCAGTACTTC. The encoded protein is CASSLGQSQETQYF.

The chain employs TRBV7-8 and TRBJ2-1, with TRBD2 identical over 7 bases. Germline V gene sequence: CDR1 SGHVS, CDR2 FQNEAQ. The CDR3 is 14 residues long. Unmatched junction bases numbered 10, after V lost 5 bases and J lost 9 bases. This CDR3 reads CASSLLVAGGEQFF. The CDR3 DNA reads as TGTGCCAGCAGCCTGCTAGTAGCGGGCGGTGAGCAGTTCTTC.

Here the CDR3 DNA reads TGCAGCGTCGGACAGGGGCGGAGCGGGGAGCTGTTTTTT. Amino acids: CSVGQGRSGELFF. The chain has TRBV29-1 and TRBJ2-2; 9 bases align to TRBD1. CDR1 is SQVTM and CDR2 is ANQGSEA in the germline V gene. CDR3 length: 13 residues. With 6 bases clipped from V and 7 bases from J, the junction kept 6 bases outside the gene matches.

This chain connects TRBV20-1 to TRBJ2-1; a possible D gene is TRBD2 (5 bases). The CDR3 consists of 11 residues. The germline V gene encodes CDR1 DFQATT and CDR2 SNEGSKA (reference sequence). The ends were cut back, 6 bases at V and 11 bases at J, with 14 bases in the middle. CDR3 region: CSASTERQQFF. The CDR3 nucleotides read TGCAGTGCGTCGACTGAGCGGCAGCAGTTCTTC.

This clonotype is a singleton in its sample. The chain employs TRBV18 and TRBJ2-5; TRBD1 is a possible D gene (6 bases). Germline V gene lookup returns CDR1 KGHSH and CDR2 LQKENI. The CDR3 is 15 amino acids. Trimming took off 4 bases at V and 3 bases at J, with 15 bases between the two ends. The CDR3 loop reads CASSLAPNREETQYF. In nucleotides, the CDR3 is TGTGCCAGCTCACTGGCCCCTAACAGGGAAGAGACCCAGTACTTC.

The count of this clonotype is one. The chain has TRBV6-5 and TRBJ2-7; 7 bases line up with TRBD1. After removal of 6 bases from V and 2 bases from J, the junction contained 7 bases not matched to a gene. The CDR3 contains 14 residues. Looked up from germline, CDR1 is MNHEY and CDR2 is SVGAGI. The CDR3 DNA reads as TGTGCCAGCAGCCGACGGGACAGCACCTACGAGCAGTACGTC. This encodes CASSRRDSTYEQYV.

The chain links TRBV30 to TRBJ1-2; D gene ambiguous. The CDR3 runs to 15 residues. Germline V lookup: CDR1 GTSNPN, CDR2 SVGIG (reference sequence). Trimming stripped 0 bases from V and 2 bases from J, with 13 bases between. The CDR3 coding sequence is TGTGCCTGGAGTGTACTAGGGCCAGAAAACTATGGCTACACCTTC. It is translated as CAWSVLGPENYGYTF.